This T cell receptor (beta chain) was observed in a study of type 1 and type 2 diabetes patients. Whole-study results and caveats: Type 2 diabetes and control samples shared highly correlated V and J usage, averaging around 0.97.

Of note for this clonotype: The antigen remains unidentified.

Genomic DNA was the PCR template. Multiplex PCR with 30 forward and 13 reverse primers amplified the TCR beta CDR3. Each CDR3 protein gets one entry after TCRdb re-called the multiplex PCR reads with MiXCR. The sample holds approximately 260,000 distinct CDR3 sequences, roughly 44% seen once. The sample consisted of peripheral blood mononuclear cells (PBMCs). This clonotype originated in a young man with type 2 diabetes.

The CDR3 sequence is CATSIGGNSPLHF. The CDR3 DNA reads as TGTGCCACCTCGATCGGGGGGAATTCACCCCTCCACTTT. The chain combines TRBV6-1 with TRBJ1-6; D may be TRBD1 (5 bases). The germline V and J ends were trimmed by 10 bases and 7 bases, with 14 bases remaining between them. This CDR3 has 13 amino acids. Germline V gene data show CDR1 as MNHNS and CDR2 as SASEGT.